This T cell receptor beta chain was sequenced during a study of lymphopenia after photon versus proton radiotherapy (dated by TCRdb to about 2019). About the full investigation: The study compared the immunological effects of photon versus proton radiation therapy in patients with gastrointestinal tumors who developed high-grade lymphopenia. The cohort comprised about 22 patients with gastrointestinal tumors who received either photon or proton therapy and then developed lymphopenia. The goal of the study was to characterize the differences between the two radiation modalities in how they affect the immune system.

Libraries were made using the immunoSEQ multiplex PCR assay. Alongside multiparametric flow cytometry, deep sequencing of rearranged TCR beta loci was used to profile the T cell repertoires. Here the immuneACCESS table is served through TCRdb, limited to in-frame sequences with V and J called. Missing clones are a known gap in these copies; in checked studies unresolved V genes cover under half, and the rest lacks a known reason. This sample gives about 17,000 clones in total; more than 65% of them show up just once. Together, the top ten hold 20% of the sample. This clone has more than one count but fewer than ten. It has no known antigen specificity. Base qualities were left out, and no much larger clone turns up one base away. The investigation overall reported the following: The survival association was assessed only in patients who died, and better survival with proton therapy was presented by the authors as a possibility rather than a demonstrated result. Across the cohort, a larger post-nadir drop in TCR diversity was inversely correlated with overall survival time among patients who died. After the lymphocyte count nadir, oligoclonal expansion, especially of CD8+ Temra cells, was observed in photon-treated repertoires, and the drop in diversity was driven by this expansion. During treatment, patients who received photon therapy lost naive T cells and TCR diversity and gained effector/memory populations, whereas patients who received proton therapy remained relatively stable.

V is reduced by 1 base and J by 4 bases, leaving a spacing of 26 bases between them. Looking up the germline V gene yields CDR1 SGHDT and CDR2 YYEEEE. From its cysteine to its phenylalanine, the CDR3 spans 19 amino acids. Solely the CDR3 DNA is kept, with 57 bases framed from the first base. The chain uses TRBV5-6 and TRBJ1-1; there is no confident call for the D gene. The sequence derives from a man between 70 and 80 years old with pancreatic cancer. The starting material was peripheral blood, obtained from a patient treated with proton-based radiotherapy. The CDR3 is CASSLFGRWTEDAGTEAFF. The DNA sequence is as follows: TGTGCCAGCAGCTTGTTTGGGCGTTGGACCGAGGACGCGGGCACTGAAGCTTTCTTT.